Listed here is a single TCR beta chain. The CDR3 totals 14 residues. V shed 2 bases and J 7 bases; nucleotides not matched to a gene: 7. From germline, CDR1 is SGHTA and CDR2 FQGNSA. This record comes from a study of blood T cell repertoires in COVID-19. Study at large: There were acute and convalescent COVID-19 samples, and they came from the United States, Italy and Spain. In each case, the material was cDNA or gDNA derived from T cells, B-cell-depleted T cells, or PBMCs.

How the authors handled the data: How many nucleated cells were present was estimated from reference gene primer amplification. Data came from immunoSEQ multiplex PCR; TCRdb stores just in-frame clones and leaves some out. That table furnishes V, J and clone size, whereas the DNA furnished D and trimming. In the table there are hundreds of thousands of clones, roughly nine tenths of which are singletons. The origin of this receptor is a woman between 45 and 65 years old with COVID-19, enrolled during active disease. V and J are TRBV7-2 and TRBJ1-2; 7 nucleotides line up with TRBD1. Sequenced: peripheral blood. CDR3 bases: TGTGCCAGCAGCTTACAACAGGGGAGATTTGGCTACACCTTC. Translated, it gives CASSLQQGRFGYTF.